This T cell receptor (beta chain) stems from a study of human thymus T cells. Resected material from corrective heart surgery provided the thymus tissue analysed. Immunologically healthy infants in Finland undergoing congenital heart defect surgery were the donors. The data were produced by immunoSEQ multiplex PCR, yet TCRdb's version contains in-frame clones alone and is incomplete. The table shows 55,000 to 85,000 clones, with 90% to 95% occurring only once. Findings and caveats of the study: Among unrelated individuals, related research reported thymic repertoires that overlapped highly. Repertoires sampled from thymus and blood appeared biased in V and J gene usage.

Note on this clone: No antigen is known for it.

CDR1 is MNHEY and CDR2 is SMNVEV in the germline V gene (reference sequence). Trimming left V 4 bases short and J 2 bases short, with 15 bases between. The CDR3 spans 16 residues. Sequenced input: thymus tissue. The chain combines TRBV27 with TRBJ1-5, with D perhaps matching TRBD1 (6 bases). This TCR was sampled from a girl under two years old with a congenital heart defect but otherwise immunologically healthy. The CDR3 coding sequence is TGTGCCAGCAGTTCCTCGTTAGGGGGACGCAATCAGCCCCAGCATTTT. The encoded protein is CASSSSLGGRNQPQHF.